The T cell receptor beta chain described here comes from a study of T cells in Graves' hyperthyroidism and ophthalmopathy. Study in general: Peripheral blood draws took place at initial diagnosis, ahead of any treatment. Broader study findings: Blood samples included most of the expanded thyroid clonotypes exceeding 0.001.

To note about this clonotype: Its antigen is still unknown.

The germline V and J ends were trimmed by 0 bases and 0 bases, with 14 bases remaining between them. The CDR3 extends over 18 amino acids. CDR1 and CDR2 from the germline V gene are LGHNA and YNFKEQ. Amplification yielded TCR beta CDR3 regions, with RNA transcripts as the source. First-round RT-PCR targeting the TCR CDR3 was performed with the HTBI primer set. MiXCR, run by TCRdb on the multiplex PCR reads, gives a single entry per CDR3 protein. The sample has about 770,000 distinct CDR3 sequences; around a sixth are singletons. Uncontrolled infection, other autoimmune disease, pregnancy or lactation led to exclusion. Blood was drawn at first hyperthyroidism diagnosis, before any ophthalmopathy symptoms.

The clonotype was recovered from a woman in her 50s with Graves' hyperthyroidism that later progressed to Graves' ophthalmopathy. Sequencing was done on a sample of blood. The rearrangement links TRBV4-2 to TRBJ2-2, with unresolved D. Written as DNA, the CDR3 is TGTGCCAGCAGCCAAGATTCGATAGGACCCGCGAACACCGGGGAGCTGTTTTTT. It specifies CASSQDSIGPANTGELFF.